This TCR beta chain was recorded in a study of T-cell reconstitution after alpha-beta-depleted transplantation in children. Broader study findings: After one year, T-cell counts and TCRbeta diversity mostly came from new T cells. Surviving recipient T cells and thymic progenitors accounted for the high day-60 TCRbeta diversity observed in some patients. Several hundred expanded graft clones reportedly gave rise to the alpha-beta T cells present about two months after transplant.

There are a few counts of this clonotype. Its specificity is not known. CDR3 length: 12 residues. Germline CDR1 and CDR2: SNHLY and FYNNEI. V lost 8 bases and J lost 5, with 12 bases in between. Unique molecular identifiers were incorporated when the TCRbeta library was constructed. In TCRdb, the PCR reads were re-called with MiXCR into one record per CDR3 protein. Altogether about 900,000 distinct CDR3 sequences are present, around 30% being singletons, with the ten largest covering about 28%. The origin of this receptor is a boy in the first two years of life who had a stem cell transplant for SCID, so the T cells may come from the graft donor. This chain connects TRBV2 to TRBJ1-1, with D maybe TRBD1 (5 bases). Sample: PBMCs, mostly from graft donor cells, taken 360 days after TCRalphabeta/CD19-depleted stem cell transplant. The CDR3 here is CASGGAGTEAFF. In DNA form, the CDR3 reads TGTGCCAGCGGAGGGGCAGGAACTGAAGCTTTCTTT.